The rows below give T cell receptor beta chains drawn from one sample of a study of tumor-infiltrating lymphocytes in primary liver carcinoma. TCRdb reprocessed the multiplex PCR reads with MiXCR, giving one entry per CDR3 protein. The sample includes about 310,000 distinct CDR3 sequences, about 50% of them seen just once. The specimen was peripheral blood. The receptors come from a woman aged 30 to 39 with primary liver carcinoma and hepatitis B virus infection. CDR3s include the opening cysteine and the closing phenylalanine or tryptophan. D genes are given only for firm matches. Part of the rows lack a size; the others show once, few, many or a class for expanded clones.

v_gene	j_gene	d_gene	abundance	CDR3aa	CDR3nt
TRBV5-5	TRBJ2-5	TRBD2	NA	CASSSILVGGIETQYF	TGTGCCAGTAGCTCAATACTAGTGGGAGGGATAGAGACCCAGTACTTC
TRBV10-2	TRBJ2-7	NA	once	CASSRTHSGVGEQYF	TGCGCCAGCAGTCGGACCCACTCGGGGGTGGGCGAGCAGTACTTC
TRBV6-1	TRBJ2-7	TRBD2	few	CASSEATSGVYEQYF	TGTGCCAGCAGTGAAGCAACTAGCGGAGTCTACGAGCAGTACTTC
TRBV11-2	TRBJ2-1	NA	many	CASSHRSSIGEQFF	TGTGCCAGCAGCCACAGATCTAGCATAGGTGAGCAGTTCTTC
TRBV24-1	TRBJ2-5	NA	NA	CATSDSGGALRYQETQYF	TGTGCCACCAGTGACTCAGGGGGGGCCCTGAGGTACCAAGAGACCCAGTACTTC
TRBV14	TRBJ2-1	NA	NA	CASSQVNNEQIF	TGTGCCAGCAGCCAAGTGAACAATGAGCAGATCTTC
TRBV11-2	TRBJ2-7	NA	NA	CASSFSQFYLLYF	TGTGCCAGCAGCTTTTCTCAGTTCTACTTGCTGTACTTC
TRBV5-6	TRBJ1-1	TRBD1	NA	CASSFAGGLNTEAFF	TGTGCCAGCAGCTTTGCAGGGGGCCTGAACACTGAAGCTTTCTTT
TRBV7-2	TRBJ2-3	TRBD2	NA	CASSRLASGPSTDTQYF	TGTGCCAGCAGCCGACTCGCTAGCGGCCCTAGCACAGATACGCAGTATTTT
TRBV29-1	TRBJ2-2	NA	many	CSVWTDRRLFF	TGCAGCGTTTGGACGGACCGTCGGTTGTTTTTT
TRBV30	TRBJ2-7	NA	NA	CAWSRVGESSYEQYF	TGTGCCTGGAGCCGCGTGGGGGAAAGCTCCTACGAGCAGTACTTC
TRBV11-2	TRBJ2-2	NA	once	CASSNLWYTGELFF	TGTGCCAGCAGCAACCTGTGGTATACCGGGGAGCTGTTTTTT